These 17 T cell receptor beta chains share one sample of origin, sequenced in a study of shared clonotypes between healthy human individuals. Sequenced by immunoSEQ multiplex PCR; TCRdb stores in-frame clones only, minus some. The sample lists 2 million to 2.5 million clones, about 95% occurring once. Naive CD8 cells were CD45RO-negative, positively selected for CCR7, excluding terminally differentiated effector memory CD45RA+ cells. Sequenced input: naive CD8+ T cells sorted from blood. These receptors were obtained from a man between 18 and 29 years old in good health.

The V call is TRBV29-1, the J call TRBJ2-3; 7 positions agree with TRBD2. V was clipped by 0 bases and J by 2 bases; unmatched bases: 5. The V gene's germline CDR1 is SQVTM and CDR2 ANQGSEA. This CDR3 has 15 residues. The CDR3 nucleotides are TGCAGCGTTGAAGATATGCGGGACTACACAGATACGCAGTATTTT. Translation: CSVEDMRDYTDTQYF.

The rearrangement links TRBV7-9 to TRBJ2-7, with 13 bases aligning to TRBD2. Trimming removed 1 base from V and 5 bases from J; junction bases left unmatched: 8. The germline V gene has CDR1 SEHNR and CDR2 FQNEAQ (reference sequence). CDR3 length: 17 residues. In DNA form, the CDR3 reads TGTGCCAGCAGCTTAGGGATCGGACTAGCGGGAGTAAACGAGCAGTACTTC. It is translated as CASSLGIGLAGVNEQYF.

As regards this clone: Other DNA sequences of this sample code for an identical CDR3. This chain joins TRBV9 and TRBJ2-7; 7 nucleotides match TRBD1. There are 14 residues in the CDR3. Trimming removed 0 bases from V and 3 bases from J; junction bases left unmatched: 3. Germline CDR1 and CDR2: SGDLS and YYNGEE. CDR3 residues: CASSVAGTDYEQYF. The CDR3, as DNA: TGTGCCAGCAGCGTAGCCGGGACAGACTACGAGCAGTACTTC.

The chain recombines TRBV25-1 with TRBJ1-2, with D uncertain. The CDR3 covers 13 residues. Germline values: CDR1 MGHDK, CDR2 SYGVNS. V lost 1 base and J 4 bases, leaving 7 bases between the germline ends. CDR3 region: CASSESLLYGYTF. The DNA of the CDR3 is TGTGCCAGCAGTGAATCACTCCTCTATGGCTACACCTTC.

The rearrangement links TRBV5-1 to TRBJ1-2; D is possibly TRBD1 (6 bases). Germline values: CDR1 SGHRS, CDR2 YFSETQ. The CDR3 has 16 amino acids. Deletions cut 0 bases from V and 2 bases from J, with 14 bases between. This CDR3 reads CASSLASGGFNYGYTF. The CDR3 bases are TGCGCCAGCAGCTTGGCCTCGGGGGGCTTCAACTATGGCTACACCTTC.

The V gene is TRBV5-4, the J gene TRBJ2-7, with D possibly matching TRBD2 (5 bases). V lost 4 bases and J 0 bases, leaving 11 bases between the germline ends. Germline CDR1 SGHNT, CDR2 YYREEE (reference sequence). The CDR3 spans 14 residues. CDR3 loop: CASSAGLTSYEQYF. CDR3 sequence (DNA): TGTGCCAGCAGCGCCGGACTGACCTCCTACGAGCAGTACTTC.

This clone showed up just once. The chain carries TRBV2 and TRBJ2-7, with TRBD1 as a possible D gene (6 bases). The CDR3 contains 13 residues. In germline, CDR1 is SNHLY, CDR2 FYNNEI. Trimming removed 4 bases at V and 3 bases at J, with 10 bases between. Here the CDR3 reads CASSVGQHYEQYF. The CDR3 DNA sequence: TGTGCCAGCAGTGTAGGACAGCACTACGAGCAGTACTTC. Variable domain in full (rest from reference TRBV2 and TRBJ2-7): EPEVTQTPSHQVTQMGQEVILRCVPISNHLYFYWYRQILGQKVEFLVSFYNNEISEKSEIFDDQFSVERPDGSNFTLKIRSTKLEDSAMYFCASSVGQHYEQYFGPGTRLTVT.

V usage is TRBV4-1 and J usage is TRBJ1-1; the D gene is possibly TRBD1 (5 bases). Trimming shortened V by 0 bases and J by 4 bases, and 12 bases separated the two germline ends. This CDR3 is 15 amino acids long. CDR1 is MGHRA and CDR2 is YSYEKL in the germline V gene. The CDR3 protein is CASSQDWGLGTEAFF. The CDR3 nucleotides read TGCGCCAGCAGCCAAGACTGGGGCCTCGGCACTGAAGCTTTCTTT.

The chain has TRBV5-1 and TRBJ1-1; the match to TRBD1 covers 10 bases. Germline V gene sequence: CDR1 SGHRS, CDR2 YFSETQ. The CDR3 length is 15 residues. J lost 4 bases, V lost 3 bases, and 6 bases had no gene match. The CDR3 reads CASSSTGGAGTEAFF. CDR3 bases: TGCGCCAGCAGCTCGACAGGGGGCGCGGGCACTGAAGCTTTCTTT.

The rearrangement joins TRBV29-1 to TRBJ2-1, with 7 bases aligning to TRBD2. Per the germline V gene, CDR1 is SQVTM and CDR2 is ANQGSEA. The CDR3 is made up of 13 amino acids. The ends lost 8 bases at V and 0 bases at J; junction bases unmatched: 4. CDR3 in DNA: TGCAGCACAGCGGGGAGCTCCTACAATGAGCAGTTCTTC. This translates into CSTAGSSYNEQFF.

The chain joins TRBV4-1 to TRBJ1-1, with unresolved D. Germline V gene lookup returns CDR1 MGHRA and CDR2 YSYEKL. V was trimmed by 0 bases and J by 11 bases, leaving 13 bases between them. This CDR3 comprises 13 residues. For the CDR3, the DNA is TGCGCCAGCAGCCAAGAGAATTCGGGAATCGCTTTCTTT. This sequence encodes CASSQENSGIAFF.

The J gene is TRBJ1-4, the V gene TRBV11-2; 8 bases map to TRBD1. The CDR3 runs 15 residues. V lost 7 bases to trimming and J lost 8 bases; unmatched junction nucleotides: 12. Germline CDR1 is SGHAT and CDR2 is FQNNGV. The CDR3 protein is CASTISRGLGEKLFF. CDR3 nucleotide sequence: TGTGCCAGCACCATATCCAGGGGGCTGGGGGAAAAACTGTTTTTT.

This chain joins TRBV6-5 and TRBJ1-5; D is ambiguous. The germline V gene has CDR1 MNHEY and CDR2 SVGAGI. This CDR3 has 13 residues. V shed 9 bases and J shed 4 bases, with 13 bases lying between them. CDR3 region: CASGSAQNQPQHF. For the CDR3, the DNA is TGTGCCAGTGGGTCTGCACAGAATCAGCCCCAGCATTTT.

The V and J genes are TRBV19 and TRBJ2-3; no clear D. The CDR3 runs 16 residues. CDR1 is LNHDA, CDR2 SQIVND, per germline (reference sequence). V dropped 5 bases and J dropped 0 bases, with 15 bases sitting between them. This chain's CDR3 is CASSFLTQSSTDTQYF. The DNA of the CDR3 is TGTGCCAGTAGTTTCCTGACTCAATCTAGCACAGATACGCAGTATTTT. Full variable domain (missing parts from reference TRBV19 and TRBJ2-3): DGGITQSPKYLFRKEGQNVTLSCEQNLNHDAMYWYRQDPGQGLRLIYYSQIVNDFQKGDIAEGYSVSREKKESFPLTVTSAQKNPTAFYLCASSFLTQSSTDTQYFGPGTRLTVL.

The chain employs TRBV5-6 and TRBJ2-7; TRBD1 or TRBD2 may be the D gene (5 bases each). Germline V gene sequence: CDR1 SGHDT, CDR2 YYEEEE. Trimming cost V 0 bases and J 6 bases, with 10 bases left between them. CDR3 length equals 13 residues. The CDR3 loop is CASSLVQGVEQYF. CDR3 bases: TGTGCCAGCAGCTTGGTTCAGGGAGTCGAGCAGTACTTC.

This clone was detected once. CDR3 in amino acids: CASGYASGASYNEQFF. As DNA, the CDR3 is TGTGCCAGCGGTTACGCTAGCGGGGCTTCCTACAATGAGCAGTTCTTC. The chain joins TRBV9 to TRBJ2-1; 9 bases are a match to TRBD2. Germline-derived CDR1 and CDR2 are SGDLS and YYNGEE. V dropped 7 bases and J dropped 1; count of bases not matched to a gene: 9. The CDR3 extends over 16 amino acids.

The chain couples TRBV6-1 to TRBJ1-5; the D is unclear. This CDR3 is built from 12 residues. Trimming removed 4 bases at V and 6 bases at J, with 7 bases between. Germline CDR1 MNHNS, CDR2 SASEGT. The CDR3 loop reads CASSGRGQPQHF. The CDR3 DNA follows: TGTGCCAGCAGTGGTCGTGGTCAGCCCCAGCATTTT.